This T cell receptor beta chain was captured in a study of regulatory T cells in long-lasting Graves disease. As for time point: newly diagnosed GD, antithyroid drugs for less than 3 months. Making the TCR library involved RNA that had been extracted from PBMCs. This clonotype was counted ten times or more. Combining iRepertoire HTBI primers with Arm-PCR of CDR3 regions, the authors built TCR beta libraries. TCRdb ran MiXCR on the multiplex PCR reads and lists one entry per CDR3 protein. The sample gives roughly 510,000 distinct CDR3 sequences, more than 15% of which show up once; around 12% is in the top ten. The CDR3 spans 15 residues. Germline CDR1 is SNHLY and CDR2 is FYNNEI. V lost 1 base to trimming and J lost 4 bases; unmatched junction nucleotides: 3. These same data were also listed under a study on T cells in Graves' hyperthyroidism and ophthalmopathy.

The chain carries TRBV2 and TRBJ2-1, with 8 bases lining up with TRBD2. The sequencing here drew on peripheral blood mononuclear cells (PBMCs), taken at new diagnosis, from a patient treated with antithyroid drugs. This TCR came from a man aged 18 to 30 with Graves disease. CDR3 residues: CASSEGASGYNEQFF. CDR3 bases: TGTGCCAGCAGTGAAGGGGCTAGCGGGTACAATGAGCAGTTCTTC. Looking up the rest from reference TRBV2 and TRBJ2-1 gives the full variable domain: EPEVTQTPSHQVTQMGQEVILRCVPISNHLYFYWYRQILGQKVEFLVSFYNNEISEKSEIFDDQFSVERPDGSNFTLKIRSTKLEDSAMYFCASSEGASGYNEQFFGPGTRLTVL.